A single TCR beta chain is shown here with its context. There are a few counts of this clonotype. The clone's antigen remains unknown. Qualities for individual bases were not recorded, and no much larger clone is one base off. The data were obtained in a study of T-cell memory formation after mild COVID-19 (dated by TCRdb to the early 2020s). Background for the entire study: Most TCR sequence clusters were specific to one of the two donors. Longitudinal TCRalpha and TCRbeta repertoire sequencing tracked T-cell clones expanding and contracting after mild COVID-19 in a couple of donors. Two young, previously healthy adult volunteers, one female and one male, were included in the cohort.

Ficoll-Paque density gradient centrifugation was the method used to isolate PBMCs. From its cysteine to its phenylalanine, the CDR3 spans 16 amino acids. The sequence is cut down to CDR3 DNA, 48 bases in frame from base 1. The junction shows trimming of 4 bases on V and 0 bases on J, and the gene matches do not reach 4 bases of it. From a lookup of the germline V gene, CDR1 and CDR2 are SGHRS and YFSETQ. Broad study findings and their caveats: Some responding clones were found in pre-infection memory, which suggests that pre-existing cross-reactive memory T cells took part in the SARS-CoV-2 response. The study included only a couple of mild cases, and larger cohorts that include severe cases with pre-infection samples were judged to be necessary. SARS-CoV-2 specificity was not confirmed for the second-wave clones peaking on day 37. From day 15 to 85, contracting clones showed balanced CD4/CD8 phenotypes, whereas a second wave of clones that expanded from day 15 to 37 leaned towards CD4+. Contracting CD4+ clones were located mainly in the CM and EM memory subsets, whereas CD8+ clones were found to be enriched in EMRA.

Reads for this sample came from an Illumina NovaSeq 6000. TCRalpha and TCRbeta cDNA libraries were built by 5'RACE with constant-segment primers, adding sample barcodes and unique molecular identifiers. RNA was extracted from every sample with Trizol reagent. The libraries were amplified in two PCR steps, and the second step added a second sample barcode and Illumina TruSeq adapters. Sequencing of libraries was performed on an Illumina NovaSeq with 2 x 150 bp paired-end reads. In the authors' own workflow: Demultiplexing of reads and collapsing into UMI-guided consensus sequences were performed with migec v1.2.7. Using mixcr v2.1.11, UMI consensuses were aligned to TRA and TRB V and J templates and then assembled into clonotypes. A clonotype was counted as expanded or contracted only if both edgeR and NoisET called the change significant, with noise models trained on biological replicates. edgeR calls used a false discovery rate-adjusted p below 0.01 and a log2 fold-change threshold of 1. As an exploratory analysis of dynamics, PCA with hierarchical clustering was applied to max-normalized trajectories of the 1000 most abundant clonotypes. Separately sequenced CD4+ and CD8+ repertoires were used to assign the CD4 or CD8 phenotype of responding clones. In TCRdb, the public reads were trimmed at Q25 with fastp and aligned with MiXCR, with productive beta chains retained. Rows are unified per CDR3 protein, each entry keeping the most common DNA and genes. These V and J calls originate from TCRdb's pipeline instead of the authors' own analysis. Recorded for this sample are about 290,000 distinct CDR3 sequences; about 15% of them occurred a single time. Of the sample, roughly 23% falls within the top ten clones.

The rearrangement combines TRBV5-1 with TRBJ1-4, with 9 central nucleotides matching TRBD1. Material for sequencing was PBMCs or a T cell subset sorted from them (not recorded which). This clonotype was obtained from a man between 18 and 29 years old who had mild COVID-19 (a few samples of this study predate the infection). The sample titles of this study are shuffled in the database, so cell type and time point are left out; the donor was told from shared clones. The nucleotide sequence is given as TGCGCCAGCAGCGGGGGACAGGGAGCAACTAATGAAAAACTGTTTTTT. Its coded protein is CASSGGQGATNEKLFF.